These 27 T cell receptor beta chains share one sample of origin, sequenced in a study of T cells in Graves' hyperthyroidism and ophthalmopathy. TCR beta CDR3 regions were amplified from RNA transcripts. The TCR CDR3 first-round RT-PCR relied on the HTBI primer set. TCRdb reanalysed the multiplex PCR reads using MiXCR and keeps one entry per CDR3 protein. Among hundreds of thousands of distinct CDR3 sequences, approximately 14% were seen once, and the ten largest hold 10%. Sample: blood. These receptors all stem from a woman in her late teens or twenties with Graves' hyperthyroidism.

The V gene is TRBV6-5, the J gene TRBJ2-1; 7 bases are a match to TRBD2. V shed 2 bases and J 8 bases; nucleotides not matched to a gene: 6. Germline CDR1 is MNHEY and CDR2 is SVGAGI. The CDR3 extends over 14 amino acids. The chain's CDR3 is CASSYRGRPDEQFF. In DNA form, the CDR3 reads TGTGCCAGCAGTTACCGCGGGAGACCGGATGAGCAGTTCTTC.

The gene calls are TRBV20-1 and TRBJ2-1; 8 nucleotides agree with TRBD2. J lost 0 bases, V lost 3 bases, and 13 bases had no gene match. Germline CDR1 reads DFQATT; CDR2 reads SNEGSKA (reference sequence). The CDR3 has 18 amino acids. The CDR3 region has the DNA TGCAGTGCTAGGGGGGCTATCGGGGGACTAGACTCCTACAATGAGCAGTTCTTC. This codes for CSARGAIGGLDSYNEQFF.

This clonotype was recorded at least ten times. The chain links TRBV7-2 to TRBJ2-7; 11 bases line up with TRBD1. Germline V CDR1 and CDR2: SGHTA, FQGNSA. V was clipped by 6 bases and J by 3 bases; unmatched bases: 10. The CDR3 runs 16 residues. CDR3 in amino acids: CASRQPGQGEGYEQYF. DNA of the CDR3: TGTGCCAGCAGACAACCGGGACAGGGGGAGGGCTACGAGCAGTACTTC.

J is TRBJ2-2 and V is TRBV5-6; tentatively, D is TRBD2 (5 bases). Germline values: CDR1 SGHDT, CDR2 YYEEEE. The CDR3 is made up of 16 amino acids. V lost 0 bases, J lost 0 bases, and 9 bases lay in between. The CDR3 DNA is TGTGCCAGCAGCTTGGCCTGGGGAGCGAACACCGGGGAGCTGTTTTTT. Encoded protein: CASSLAWGANTGELFF.

This clonotype was detected ten times or more. This chain joins TRBV7-8 and TRBJ2-1; 12 bases agree with TRBD2. The CDR3 totals 17 residues. Unmatched junction bases numbered 5, after V lost 1 base and J lost 4 bases. Germline V gene lookup returns CDR1 SGHVS and CDR2 FQNEAQ. CDR3 protein: CASSLGLAGGSYNEQFF. CDR3 DNA: TGTGCCAGCAGCTTAGGGCTAGCGGGAGGGTCGTACAATGAGCAGTTCTTC.

This clonotype was detected many times. The V gene is TRBV5-8, the J gene TRBJ2-7; 10 nucleotides align to TRBD1. There are 17 residues in the CDR3. Germline V lookup: CDR1 SGHTS, CDR2 YDEGEE. J lost 4 bases, V lost 4 bases, and 14 bases had no gene match. This CDR3 reads CASSRDRGGSRLYEQYF. For the CDR3, the DNA is TGTGCCAGCAGCAGGGACAGGGGAGGCTCAAGACTATACGAGCAGTACTTC.

This clonotype came up many times. The gene calls are TRBV28 and TRBJ2-5; perhaps TRBD2 as D (6 bases). Germline values: CDR1 MDHEN, CDR2 SYDVKM. The CDR3 sequence is 13 residues long. Trimming shortened V by 4 bases and J by 2 bases, and 8 bases separated the two germline ends. The CDR3 DNA reads as TGTGCCAGCAGTTGGGCGGGACAAGAGACCCAGTACTTC. This encodes CASSWAGQETQYF. Together with reference TRBV28 and TRBJ2-5, the CDR3 gives the full variable domain: DVKVTQSSRYLVKRTGEKVFLECVQDMDHENMFWYRQDPGLGLRLIYFSYDVKMKEKGDIPEGYSVSREKKERFSLILESASTNQTSMYLCASSWAGQETQYFGPGTRLLVL.

The V call is TRBV2, the J call TRBJ2-5, with D possibly TRBD2 on 6 matching bases. V shed 2 bases and J shed 4 bases, with 14 bases lying between them. The germline CDR1 and CDR2 sequences are SNHLY and FYNNEI. This CDR3 contains 15 residues. This CDR3 is CASSEFYGSRETQYF. CDR3 nucleotides: TGTGCCAGCAGTGAATTCTACGGGAGTAGAGAGACCCAGTACTTC. Based on the CDR3 plus reference TRBV2 and TRBJ2-5, the full variable domain is EPEVTQTPSHQVTQMGQEVILRCVPISNHLYFYWYRQILGQKVEFLVSFYNNEISEKSEIFDDQFSVERPDGSNFTLKIRSTKLEDSAMYFCASSEFYGSRETQYFGPGTRLLVL.

In the case of this clonotype: With a much larger clone just one base away, this may be a read error. The chain has TRBV20-1 and TRBJ2-2; 8 bases align to TRBD2. Germline lookup yields CDR1 DFQATT and CDR2 SNEGSKA (reference sequence). V was clipped by 4 bases and J by 1 base; unmatched bases: 2. The CDR3 loop spans 14 amino acids. Here the CDR3 reads CSATSGGNTGELFF. As DNA, the CDR3 is TGCAGTGCTACCAGCGGGGGGAACACCGGGGAGCTGTTTTTT.

V usage is TRBV6-1 and J usage is TRBJ1-2; 8 bases line up with TRBD1. The V segment lost 2 bases and the J segment 0 bases; nucleotides outside the gene matches: 5. CDR1 and CDR2 (germline): MNHNS, SASEGT. This CDR3 contains 16 residues. The CDR3 here is CASSEKPTGANYGYTF. Written as DNA, the CDR3 is TGTGCCAGCAGTGAAAAACCGACAGGGGCTAACTATGGCTACACCTTC.

This clonotype was observed a few times. J is TRBJ2-1 and V is TRBV4-1; D unclear. V lost 1 base and J lost 7, with 8 bases in between. CDR1 and CDR2 (germline): MGHRA, YSYEKL. The CDR3 totals 13 residues. The DNA of the CDR3 is TGCGCCAGCAGCCAAGCTAGATGGAATGAGCAGTTCTTC. Protein product: CASSQARWNEQFF.

This clonotype was detected ten times or more. The chain uses TRBV11-2 and TRBJ2-7; possibly TRBD2 for D (6 bases). Germline V gene sequence: CDR1 SGHAT, CDR2 FQNNGV. The ends were cut back, 5 bases at V and 3 bases at J, with 14 bases in the middle. This CDR3 comprises 14 residues. The CDR3 DNA sequence: TGTGCCAGCAGCGCGGGAAGAAGCCGCTACGAGCAGTACTTC. Translation gives CASSAGRSRYEQYF.

J is TRBJ1-2 and V is TRBV14; D gene uncertain. Per germline, CDR1 SGHDN and CDR2 FVKESK. V was trimmed by 3 bases and J by 4 bases, leaving 9 bases between them. The CDR3 has 13 amino acids. CDR3 sequence: CASSQELLYGYTF. In DNA form, the CDR3 reads TGTGCCAGCAGCCAGGAGTTACTCTATGGCTACACCTTC.

This clonotype occurred many times. This chain links TRBV3-1 with TRBJ1-5; D ambiguous. The V gene's germline CDR1 is LGHDT and CDR2 YNNKEL (reference sequence). This CDR3 spans 12 amino acids. V was clipped by 1 base and J by 7 bases, with 5 bases between them. For the CDR3, the DNA is TGTGCCAGCAGCCAAGCGGGACAGCCCCAGCATTTT. Encoded protein: CASSQAGQPQHF.

This clonotype was seen ten or more times. V usage is TRBV28 and J usage is TRBJ1-5, with D uncertain. The V end lost 3 bases, the J end lost 2 bases, and 11 bases lay between the germline ends. The CDR3 loop spans 15 amino acids. Germline CDR1 MDHEN, CDR2 SYDVKM. The CDR3 loop is CASSFAEMGNQPQHF. DNA for the CDR3: TGTGCCAGCAGTTTTGCGGAGATGGGCAATCAGCCCCAGCATTTT.

There are a few counts of this clonotype. This chain links TRBV29-1 with TRBJ2-1, with TRBD2 identical over 9 bases. Germline trimming cut 2 bases from V and 7 bases from J; bases unmatched to any gene: 9. The CDR3 is 15 residues long. Germline assignment: CDR1 SQVTM and CDR2 ANQGSEA. The CDR3 nucleotides read TGCAGCGTTGAATTGGTAGCGGGAGATATAAATGAGCAGTTCTTC. Translated, it gives CSVELVAGDINEQFF.

This clonotype was seen more than once but under ten times. This rearrangement joins TRBV20-1 to TRBJ2-1; 12 nucleotides line up with TRBD2. The V segment lost 6 bases and the J segment 1 base; nucleotides outside the gene matches: 7. CDR3 length: 16 residues. Germline V gene data show CDR1 as DFQATT and CDR2 as SNEGSKA (reference sequence). CDR3 DNA: TGCAGTGCGCGACTAGCGGGAGACCCTTCCTACAATGAGCAGTTCTTC. It yields the protein CSARLAGDPSYNEQFF.

In this sample, this clonotype turned up many times. The chain is built from TRBV7-8 and TRBJ2-3; D unresolved. With 1 base removed from V and 4 bases from J, the gap between germline ends came to 15 bases. Germline values: CDR1 SGHVS, CDR2 FQNEAQ. There are 16 residues in the CDR3. CDR3: CASSLGFLGAADTQYF. The CDR3 DNA sequence: TGTGCCAGCAGCTTAGGGTTCCTAGGAGCAGCAGATACGCAGTATTTT. Combining the CDR3 with reference TRBV7-8 and TRBJ2-3 gives the whole variable domain GAGVSQSPRYKVAKRGQDVALRCDPISGHVSLFWYQQALGQGPEFLTYFQNEAQLDKSGLPSDRFFAERPEGSVSTLKIQRTQQEDSAVYLCASSLGFLGAADTQYFGPGTRLTVL.

This clonotype was found many times. The chain employs TRBV19 and TRBJ2-7, with 10 bases matching TRBD1. CDR1 is LNHDA and CDR2 is SQIVND in the germline V gene (reference sequence). The CDR3 sequence is 20 residues long. V lost 7 bases, J lost 4 bases, and 25 bases stayed unmatched. The CDR3 DNA is TGTGCCAGTACGAATAAAACCGGGACAGGGGTCGTAGTTGCCCAATACGAGCAGTACTTC. It codes for CASTNKTGTGVVVAQYEQYF.

This clonotype was counted ten times or more. Here the CDR3 DNA reads TGTGCCAGCAGCCTAGTCAGGGGACAAACCTACTCCTACGAGCAGTACTTC. Translating gives CASSLVRGQTYSYEQYF. The chain has TRBV11-2 and TRBJ2-7; possible D gene TRBD1, 6 bases. Germline V gene sequence: CDR1 SGHAT, CDR2 FQNNGV. The CDR3 length is 17 residues. Trimming pared 5 bases from V and 0 bases from J, leaving 20 bases between. The whole variable domain, remainder taken from reference TRBV11-2 and TRBJ2-7, is EAGVAQSPRYKIIEKRQSVAFWCNPISGHATLYWYQQILGQGPKLLIQFQNNGVVDDSQLPKDRFSAERLKGVDSTLKIQPAKLEDSAVYLCASSLVRGQTYSYEQYFGPGTRLTVT.

This clonotype was seen ten or more times. J is TRBJ1-1 and V is TRBV28; the D is unclear. V was trimmed by 3 bases and J by 0 bases, leaving 8 bases between them. The CDR3 spans 14 residues. Germline CDR1 reads MDHEN; CDR2 reads SYDVKM. The CDR3 DNA sequence: TGTGCCAGCAGTTTCCCCCTGATGAACACTGAAGCTTTCTTT. This encodes CASSFPLMNTEAFF.

This clonotype was detected a few times. V usage is TRBV19 and J usage is TRBJ2-5, with D perhaps TRBD1 (5 bases). Trimming shortened V by 5 bases and J by 6 bases, and 10 bases separated the two germline ends. The V gene's germline CDR1 is LNHDA and CDR2 SQIVND (reference sequence). The CDR3 has 12 residues. This chain's CDR3 is CASSPGFQTQYF. As DNA, the CDR3 is TGTGCCAGTAGTCCAGGGTTTCAGACCCAGTACTTC.

This clonotype came up many times. The rearrangement joins TRBV19 to TRBJ1-2; D gene ambiguous. Trimming shortened V by 1 base and J by 1 base, and 16 bases separated the two germline ends. In germline, CDR1 is LNHDA, CDR2 SQIVND (reference sequence). CDR3 size: 17 residues. In DNA form, the CDR3 reads TGTGCCAGTAGTATAGGCTCGGGCAGAGAGATTAACTATGGCTACACCTTC. It codes for CASSIGSGREINYGYTF.

This clonotype was observed at least ten times. The rearrangement uses TRBV5-5 and TRBJ2-5; 8 positions agree with TRBD1. Germline V gene lookup returns CDR1 SGHKS and CDR2 YYEKEE (reference sequence). This CDR3 contains 15 residues. Trimming took 4 bases from V and 4 from J; bases not matched to a gene: 9. The CDR3 here is CASSIGQGRIETQYF. CDR3 nucleotides: TGTGCCAGCAGCATAGGACAGGGACGAATAGAGACCCAGTACTTC.

This clonotype was counted many times. V usage is TRBV11-2 and J usage is TRBJ2-7; D not certain. V was clipped by 1 base and J by 6 bases, with 13 bases between them. CDR1 is SGHAT, CDR2 FQNNGV, per germline. There are 14 residues in the CDR3. CDR3 protein: CASSLAGRKFEQYF. For the CDR3, the DNA is TGTGCCAGCAGCTTAGCTGGCAGGAAGTTCGAGCAGTACTTC.

This clonotype was observed at least ten times. The chain has TRBV11-2 and TRBJ2-1; D is possibly TRBD1 (6 bases). V lost 4 bases to trimming and J lost 3 bases, with 16 bases between them. This CDR3 region has 16 residues. Germline V CDR1 and CDR2: SGHAT, FQNNGV. This CDR3 reads CASSSRGGNSYNEQFF. The CDR3 coding sequence is TGTGCCAGCAGCTCCAGGGGCGGAAATAGCTACAATGAGCAGTTCTTC.

Many counts were recorded for this clonotype. The chain links TRBV20-1 to TRBJ2-7; 8 bases are a match to TRBD2. Unmatched junction bases numbered 14, after V lost 1 base and J lost 6 bases. The CDR3 consists of 16 residues. Germline V CDR1 and CDR2: DFQATT, SNEGSKA (reference sequence). The CDR3 reads CSARVGVAGLVGEQYF. DNA of the CDR3: TGCAGTGCTAGAGTGGGCGTGGCGGGACTAGTCGGCGAGCAGTACTTC.